This TCR beta chain is drawn from a study of identifying expanded T cells in peripheral blood. Germline values: CDR1 SNHLY, CDR2 FYNNEI. V gave up 4 bases and J gave up 3 bases, with 10 bases separating them. The CDR3 sequence is 14 residues long. Profiled with immunoSEQ multiplex PCR; TCRdb holds only in-frame clones, not every one. The sample includes about 100,000 clones, about 90% of them seen just once. No infections or other immune events were documented during collection. The gene calls are TRBV2 and TRBJ1-5; no definite D call. The clonotype originates from a person aged 18 to 75 in good health. Sequencing was performed on blood. The chain's CDR3 is CASSVGHPNQPQHF. DNA of the CDR3: TGTGCCAGCAGTGTAGGGCACCCCAATCAGCCCCAGCATTTT.